This TCR beta chain appears in the sequencing data of a study of shared clonotypes between healthy human individuals. Study conclusions and caveats: Roughly 5% of naive CD4 clonotypes were shared across a few donors. In general, naive subsets displayed greater estimated richness than memory subsets did.

The method was immunoSEQ multiplex PCR; TCRdb's version includes in-frame clones alone and lacks a portion of them. Seen here are 2 million to 2.5 million clones, 93% observed once, and the top ten hold around 0.37%. V dropped 0 bases and J dropped 0 bases, with 8 bases sitting between them. The germline CDR1 and CDR2 sequences are SGHTA and FQGNSA. The CDR3 loop spans 16 amino acids. All donors were healthy HIV-negative adults lacking recent acute infections or vaccinations. This clone has a single count. Its antigen is unidentified. The TCR was taken from a man aged 18-30 years in good health. Some clones in this sample may be carry-over from other donors' samples. The chain uses TRBV7-2 and TRBJ1-4; no definite D call. Sequencing was performed on naive CD4+ T cells from PBMCs. Subset given: CD45RA+ positively selected. CDR3: CASSLARRATNEKLFF. Written as DNA, the CDR3 is TGTGCCAGCAGCTTAGCGAGACGGGCAACTAATGAAAAACTGTTTTTT.